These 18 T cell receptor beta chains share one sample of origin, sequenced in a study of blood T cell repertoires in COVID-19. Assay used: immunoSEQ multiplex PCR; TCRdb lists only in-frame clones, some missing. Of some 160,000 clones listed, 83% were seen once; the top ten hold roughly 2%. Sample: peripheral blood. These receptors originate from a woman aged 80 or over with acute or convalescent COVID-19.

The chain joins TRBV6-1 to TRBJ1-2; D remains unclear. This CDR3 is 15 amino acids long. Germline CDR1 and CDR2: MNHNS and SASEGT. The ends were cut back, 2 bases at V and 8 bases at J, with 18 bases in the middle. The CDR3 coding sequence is TGTGCCAGCAGTGAAATAGGTCTCCGGTCGGGGGGCTACACCTTC. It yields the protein CASSEIGLRSGGYTF.

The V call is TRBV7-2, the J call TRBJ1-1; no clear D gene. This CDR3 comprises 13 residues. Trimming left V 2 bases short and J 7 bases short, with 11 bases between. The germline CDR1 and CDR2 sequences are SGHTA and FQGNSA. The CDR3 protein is CASSLSQAFEAFF. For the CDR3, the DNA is TGTGCCAGCAGCTTATCGCAGGCCTTTGAAGCTTTCTTT. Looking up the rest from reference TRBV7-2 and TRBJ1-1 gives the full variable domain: GAGVSQSPSNKVTEKGKDVELRCDPISGHTALYWYRQSLGQGLEFLIYFQGNSAPDKSGLPSDRFSAERTGGSVSTLTIQRTQQEDSAVYLCASSLSQAFEAFFGQGTRLTVV.

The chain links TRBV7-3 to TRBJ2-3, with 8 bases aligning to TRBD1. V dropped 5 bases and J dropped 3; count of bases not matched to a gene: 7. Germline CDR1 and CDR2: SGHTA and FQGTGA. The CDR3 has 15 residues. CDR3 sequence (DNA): TGTGCCAGCAGCCGACAGGGGAGTCTTACAGATACGCAGTATTTT. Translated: CASSRQGSLTDTQYF. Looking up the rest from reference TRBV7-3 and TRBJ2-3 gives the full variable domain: GAGVSQTPSNKVTEKGKYVELRCDPISGHTALYWYRQSLGQGPEFLIYFQGTGAADDSGLPNDRFFAVRPEGSVSTLKIQRTERGDSAVYLCASSRQGSLTDTQYFGPGTRLTVL.

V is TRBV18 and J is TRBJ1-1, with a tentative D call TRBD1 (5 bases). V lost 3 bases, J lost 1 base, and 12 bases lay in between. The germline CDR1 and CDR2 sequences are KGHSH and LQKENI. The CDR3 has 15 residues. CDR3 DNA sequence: TGTGCCAGCTCACCGAAAGACAGACCGAACACTGAAGCTTTCTTT. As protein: CASSPKDRPNTEAFF.

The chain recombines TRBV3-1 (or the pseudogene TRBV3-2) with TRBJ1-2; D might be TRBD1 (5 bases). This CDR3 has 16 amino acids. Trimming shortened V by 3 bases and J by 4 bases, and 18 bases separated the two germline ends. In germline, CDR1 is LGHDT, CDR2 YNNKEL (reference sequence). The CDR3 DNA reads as TGTGCCAGCAGCCATCAAGATGACAGAAGGAGCTATGGCTACACCTTC. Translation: CASSHQDDRRSYGYTF.

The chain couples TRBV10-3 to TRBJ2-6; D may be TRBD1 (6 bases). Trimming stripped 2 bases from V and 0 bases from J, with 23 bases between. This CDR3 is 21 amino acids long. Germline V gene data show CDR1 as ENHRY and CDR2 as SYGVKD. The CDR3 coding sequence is TGTGCCATCAGTGAGACAGGGCGGGCCGAGAACCCTAGCTCTGGGGCCAACGTCCTGACTTTC. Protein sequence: CAISETGRAENPSSGANVLTF.

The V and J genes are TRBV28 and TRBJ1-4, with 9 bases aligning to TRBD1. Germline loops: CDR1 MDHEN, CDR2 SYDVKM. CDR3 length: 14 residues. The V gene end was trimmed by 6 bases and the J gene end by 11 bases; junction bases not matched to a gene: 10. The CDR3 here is CASRPAGQGRKLFF. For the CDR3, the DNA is TGTGCCAGCAGACCCGCGGGACAGGGCAGGAAACTGTTTTTT.

This CDR3 reads CASSVAGRGSGNTIYF. CDR3 nucleotides: TGTGCCAGCAGCGTAGCGGGGCGGGGGTCCGGAAACACCATATATTTT. The chain combines TRBV9 with TRBJ1-3; D possibly corresponds to TRBD1 (5 bases). The germline CDR1 and CDR2 sequences are SGDLS and YYNGEE. CDR3 length equals 16 residues. V lost 0 bases and J 4 bases, leaving 14 bases between the germline ends.

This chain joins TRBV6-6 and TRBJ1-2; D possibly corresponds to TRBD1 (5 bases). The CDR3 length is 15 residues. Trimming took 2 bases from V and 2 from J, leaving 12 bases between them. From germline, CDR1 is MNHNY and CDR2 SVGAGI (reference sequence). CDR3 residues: CASSYLQGMNYGYTF. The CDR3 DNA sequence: TGTGCCAGCAGTTACCTCCAGGGAATGAACTATGGCTACACCTTC.

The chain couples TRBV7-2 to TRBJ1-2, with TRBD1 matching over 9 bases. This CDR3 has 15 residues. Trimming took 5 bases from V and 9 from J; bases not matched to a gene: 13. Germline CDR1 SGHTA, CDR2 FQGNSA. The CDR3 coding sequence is TGTGCCAGCAGCCCAGAGCCGGGACAGGGTAATCGCTACACCTTC. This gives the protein CASSPEPGQGNRYTF.

CDR3 amino acids: CASSTESTDTQYF. The DNA for the CDR3 is TGTGCCAGCAGCACTGAGAGCACAGATACGCAGTATTTT. This chain uses TRBV2 with TRBJ2-3; D gene ambiguous. Germline CDR1 is SNHLY and CDR2 is FYNNEI. Between the trimmed V and J ends, which lost 6 bases and 0 bases, there was a span of 7 bases. This CDR3 contains 13 residues.

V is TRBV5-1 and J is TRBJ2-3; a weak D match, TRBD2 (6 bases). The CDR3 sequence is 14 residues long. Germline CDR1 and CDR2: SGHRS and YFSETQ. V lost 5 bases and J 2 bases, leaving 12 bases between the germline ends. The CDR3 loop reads CASRMGGTTDTQYF. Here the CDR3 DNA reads TGCGCCAGCAGGATGGGGGGAACCACAGATACGCAGTATTTT.

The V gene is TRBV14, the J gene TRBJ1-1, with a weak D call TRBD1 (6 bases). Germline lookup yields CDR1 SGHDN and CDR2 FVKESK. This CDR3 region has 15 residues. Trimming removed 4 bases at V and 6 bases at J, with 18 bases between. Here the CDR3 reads CASSLGGQSRPEAFF. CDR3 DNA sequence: TGTGCCAGCAGCCTTGGGGGCCAGTCGAGGCCTGAAGCTTTCTTT.

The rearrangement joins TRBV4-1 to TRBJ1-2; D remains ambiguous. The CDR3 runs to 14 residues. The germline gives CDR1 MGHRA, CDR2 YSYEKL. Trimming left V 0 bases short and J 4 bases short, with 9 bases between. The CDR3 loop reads CASSQDYQAYGYTF. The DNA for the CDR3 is TGCGCCAGCAGCCAAGATTATCAGGCCTATGGCTACACCTTC.

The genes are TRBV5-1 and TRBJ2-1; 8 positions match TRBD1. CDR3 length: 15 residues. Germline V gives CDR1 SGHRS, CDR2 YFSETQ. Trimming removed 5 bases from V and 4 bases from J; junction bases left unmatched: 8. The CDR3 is CASRAGGFVYNEQFF. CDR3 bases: TGCGCCAGCAGGGCAGGGGGCTTTGTGTACAATGAGCAGTTCTTC.

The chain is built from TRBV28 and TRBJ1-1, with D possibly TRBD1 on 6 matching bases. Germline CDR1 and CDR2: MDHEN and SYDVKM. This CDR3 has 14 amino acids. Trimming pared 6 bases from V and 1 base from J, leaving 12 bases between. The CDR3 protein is CASRSTGENTEAFF. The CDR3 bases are TGTGCCAGCAGGTCGACAGGTGAGAACACTGAAGCTTTCTTT. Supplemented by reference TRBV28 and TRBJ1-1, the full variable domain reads DVKVTQSSRYLVKRTGEKVFLECVQDMDHENMFWYRQDPGLGLRLIYFSYDVKMKEKGDIPEGYSVSREKKERFSLILESASTNQTSMYLCASRSTGENTEAFFGQGTRLTVV.

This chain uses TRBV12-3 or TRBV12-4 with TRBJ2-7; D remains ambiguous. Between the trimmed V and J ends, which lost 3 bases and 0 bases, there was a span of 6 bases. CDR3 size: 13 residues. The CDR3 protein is CASSLAASYEQYF. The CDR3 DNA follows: TGTGCCAGCAGTTTGGCGGCCTCCTACGAGCAGTACTTC.

CDR3 coding DNA: TGTGCCAGCAGTATCCGGGACAGCGGGAATTCACCCCTCCACTTT. Protein product: CASSIRDSGNSPLHF. The J gene is TRBJ1-6, the V gene TRBV27; 7 positions match TRBD1. Germline V CDR1 and CDR2: MNHEY, SMNVEV (reference sequence). CDR3 length equals 15 residues. V shed 5 bases, J shed 7 bases, and the junction held 8 bases outside the gene matches.